Listed below are T cell receptor beta chains from one sample, sequenced in a study of blood T cell repertoires in COVID-19. Generated by immunoSEQ multiplex PCR, the TCRdb table keeps only in-frame clones and is missing some. The table has 150,000 to 200,000 clones, around 86% seen once. Sequences were obtained from PBMCs or T cells enriched from blood (not recorded which). These TCRs come from a woman aged 30 to 39 who had recovered from COVID-19. The CDR3 runs from the conserved cysteine through the conserved F or W. Each record gives: D gene, V gene, clone size, J gene, CDR3 protein, CDR3 DNA. D genes are given only for firm matches. Expanded clones are given a class, and other clones once, few, many or no size at all.

.	TRBV19	once	TRBJ1-1	CASSMVVEAPSRNTEAFF	TGTGCCAGTAGTATGGTCGTTGAAGCGCCCTCAAGGAACACTGAAGCTTTCTTT
.	TRBV7-9	.	TRBJ1-2	CASSSPGDYGYTF	TGTGCCAGCAGCTCCCCCGGGGATTATGGCTACACCTTC
.	TRBV27	.	TRBJ2-7	CASSGTASYEQYF	TGTGCCAGCAGTGGGACTGCCTCCTACGAGCAGTACTTC
TRBD1	TRBV6-6	.	TRBJ2-2	CASSYGTETGELFF	TGTGCCAGCAGTTACGGGACAGAGACCGGGGAGCTGTTTTTT
TRBD1	TRBV19	.	TRBJ2-1	CASRGTGGYHNEQFF	TGTGCCAGTAGGGGGACAGGGGGCTATCACAATGAGCAGTTCTTC
TRBD1	TRBV5-1	.	TRBJ2-5	CASSFAWTGQETQYF	TGCGCCAGCAGCTTTGCCTGGACAGGCCAAGAGACCCAGTACTTC
.	TRBV7-9	.	TRBJ2-6	CASSQTGTFQGPGANVLTF	TGTGCCAGCAGCCAAACCGGGACCTTCCAGGGGCCTGGGGCCAACGTCCTGACTTTC
TRBD1	TRBV6-5	.	TRBJ2-7	CASGSRDRGGEQYF	TGTGCCAGCGGGTCCCGGGACAGGGGGGGGGAGCAGTACTTC
TRBD1	TRBV7-3	.	TRBJ2-3	CASSKDRDLQDTQYF	TGTGCCAGCAGCAAGGACAGGGACCTCCAGGATACGCAGTATTTT
TRBD2	TRBV5-1	few	TRBJ2-1	CASSGGRLAGSTSSYNEQFF	TGCGCCAGCAGCGGGGGGAGACTAGCGGGGAGCACCAGCTCCTACAATGAGCAGTTCTTC
TRBD2	TRBV11-2	.	TRBJ2-7	CASSGSGSSYEQYF	TGTGCCAGCAGCGGTAGCGGGTCCTCCTACGAGCAGTACTTC
TRBD1	TRBV19	.	TRBJ2-7	CASSIAGTGGSEQYF	TGTGCCAGTAGTATCGCCGGGACAGGGGGTAGTGAGCAGTACTTC
.	TRBV5-1	.	TRBJ2-3	CASSLHWGGNTDTQYF	TGCGCCAGCAGCTTGCATTGGGGCGGGAACACAGATACGCAGTATTTT
TRBD1	TRBV28	few	TRBJ1-5	CEPEGAKNNQPQHF	TGCGAGCCGGAGGGGGCGAAGAACAATCAGCCCCAGCATTTT
TRBD2	TRBV29-1	.	TRBJ2-7	CSDESWVTSGSWQYF	TGCAGCGACGAATCGTGGGTTACTAGCGGGAGCTGGCAGTACTTC